This T cell receptor beta chain was obtained from a study of cytomegalovirus exposure and HLA in healthy donors. Study as a whole: When 350 to 500 donors were genotyped, roughly 82% of them were found to fall in the Caucasian-associated ancestry cluster. Study observations and caveats: Rarity marked most TCR sequences, yet some public TCRs occurred in many donors.

Germline CDR1 reads SGHDT; CDR2 reads YYEEEE. The CDR3 is 14 amino acids. The V gene end was trimmed by 4 bases and the J gene end by 4 bases; junction bases not matched to a gene: 6. Concerning this clone itself: Its antigen is unknown.

In the PCR, 60 Vbeta and 13 Jbeta primers were used. Clones were read by immunoSEQ multiplex PCR, and TCRdb kept only the in-frame ones, dropping some. The table lists fewer than 200,000 clones, roughly 70% of them singletons. The source is a woman younger than 45 in good health and CMV-seronegative. J is TRBJ1-2 and V is TRBV5-6; TRBD1 matches 8 bases. The source material was PBMCs. As DNA, the CDR3 is TGTGCCAGCAGCGGCCACAGGGGGGTCTATGGCTACACCTTC. It codes for CASSGHRGVYGYTF.